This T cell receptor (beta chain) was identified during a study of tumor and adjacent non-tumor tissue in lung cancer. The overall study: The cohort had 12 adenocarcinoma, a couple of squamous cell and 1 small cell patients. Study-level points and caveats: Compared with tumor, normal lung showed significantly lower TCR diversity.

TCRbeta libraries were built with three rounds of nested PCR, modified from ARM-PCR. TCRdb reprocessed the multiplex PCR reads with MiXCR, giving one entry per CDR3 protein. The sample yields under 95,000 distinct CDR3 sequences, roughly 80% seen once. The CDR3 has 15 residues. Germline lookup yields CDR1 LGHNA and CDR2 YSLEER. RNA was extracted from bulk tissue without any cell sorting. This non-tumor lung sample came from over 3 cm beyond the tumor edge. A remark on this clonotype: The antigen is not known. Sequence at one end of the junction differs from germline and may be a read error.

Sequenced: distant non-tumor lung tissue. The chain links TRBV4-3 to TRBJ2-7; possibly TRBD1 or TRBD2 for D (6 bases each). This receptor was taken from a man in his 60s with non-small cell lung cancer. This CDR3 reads CSSSPDYPGGYKQYF. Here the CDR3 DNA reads TGCTCCAGCAGCCCAGACTACCCCGGGGGCTACAAGCAGTACTTC.